This T cell receptor beta chain was recorded in a study of T cell responses to AZD1222 COVID-19 vaccine. J gave up 4 bases and V 5 bases, and 7 bases lay outside the gene matches. CDR1 is SNHLY and CDR2 is FYNNEI in the germline V gene. The length of the CDR3 is 15 residues. Generated by immunoSEQ multiplex PCR, the TCRdb table keeps only in-frame clones and is missing some. In the table there are about 120,000 clones, around 90% of which are singletons. The TCR originated in an adult in good health. This sequence joins TRBV2 and TRBJ2-2; TRBD1 aligns across 7 bases. The sequenced sample was peripheral blood, obtained on day 0 of AZD1222 vaccination. In DNA, the CDR3 is TGTGCCAGCAGTCCGGACAGGTTGAGCACCGGGGAGCTGTTTTTT. Protein: CASSPDRLSTGELFF.